This entry lists 24 T cell receptor beta chains sequenced from one sample in a study of shared clonotypes between healthy human individuals. Only in-frame clones appear in the TCRdb table, and some are missing; sequencing was by immunoSEQ multiplex PCR. The sample includes over a million clones, 95% to 97% of them seen just once. The sample taken for sequencing was naive CD4+ T cells sorted from blood. Subset indicated: CD45RA+ positively selected. These receptors all stem from a man aged 30 to 39 in good health.

The chain joins TRBV6-1 to TRBJ2-7; D call uncertain. CDR3 length equals 15 residues. In germline, CDR1 is MNHNS, CDR2 SASEGT. V shed 2 bases and J shed 2 bases, with 13 bases lying between them. In DNA, the CDR3 is TGTGCCAGCAGTGAATTGGACGGGCTAACCTACGAGCAGTACTTC. Translating gives CASSELDGLTYEQYF.

The chain links TRBV29-1 to TRBJ2-3, with D possibly matching TRBD2 (6 bases). V lost 1 base and J 7 bases, leaving 15 bases between the germline ends. This CDR3 contains 14 residues. From germline, CDR1 is SQVTM and CDR2 ANQGSEA. DNA of the CDR3: TGCAGCGTTGAAGGGCCGGGAGTCGAGAATACGCAGTATTTT. Translating it yields CSVEGPGVENTQYF.

The chain couples TRBV28 to TRBJ2-7; 9 bases line up with TRBD2. Germline values: CDR1 MDHEN, CDR2 SYDVKM. The CDR3 length is 15 residues. Trimming took 1 base from V and 9 from J; bases not matched to a gene: 10. The CDR3 is CASSLSHSGRGGQYF. CDR3 coding DNA: TGTGCCAGCAGTTTATCACATAGCGGGAGAGGAGGGCAGTACTTC.

The chain has TRBV10-3 and TRBJ1-3, with no clear D. The CDR3 runs to 14 residues. The V gene's germline CDR1 is ENHRY and CDR2 SYGVKD. V lost 2 bases, J lost 3 bases, and 8 bases lay in between. CDR3 in amino acids: CAISETGIGNTIYF. As DNA, the CDR3 is TGTGCCATCAGTGAGACGGGCATTGGAAACACCATATATTTT.

J is TRBJ1-1 and V is TRBV6-6; D not certain. CDR1 is MNHNY and CDR2 is SVGAGI in the germline V gene (reference sequence). V shed 6 bases and J shed 1 base, with 15 bases lying between them. This CDR3 has 15 amino acids. The chain's CDR3 is CASSDPRAGNTEAFF. In nucleotides, the CDR3 is TGTGCCAGCAGCGACCCCCGGGCGGGGAACACTGAAGCTTTCTTT.

The rearrangement uses TRBV6-5 and TRBJ1-5, with D unclear. Germline CDR1 MNHEY, CDR2 SVGAGI. The CDR3 runs to 13 residues. Trimming cost V 5 bases and J 4 bases, with 9 bases left between them. CDR3 coding DNA: TGTGCCAGCAGTATCCGGGATAATCAGCCCCAGCATTTT. This translates into CASSIRDNQPQHF.

On this clone: Additional DNA sequences in this sample encode the identical CDR3. The rearrangement joins TRBV5-4 to TRBJ1-2; 8 nucleotides line up with TRBD1. Per germline, CDR1 SGHNT and CDR2 YYREEE (reference sequence). This CDR3 has 13 amino acids. V shed 8 bases and J 5 bases; nucleotides not matched to a gene: 8. The CDR3 nucleotides read TGTGCCAGTTCCCCGGGACAGGCTTATGGCTACACCTTC. The encoded protein is CASSPGQAYGYTF.

The rearrangement uses TRBV9 and TRBJ2-3; 8 bases are a match to TRBD2. In germline, CDR1 is SGDLS, CDR2 YYNGEE. This CDR3 contains 17 residues. V shed 0 bases, J shed 0 bases, and the junction held 6 bases outside the gene matches. CDR3 coding DNA: TGTGCCAGCAGCGTAGACGGGAGGGCCGCTAGCACAGATACGCAGTATTTT. As protein: CASSVDGRAASTDTQYF.

CDR3: CASRALTRAYEKLFF. CDR3 bases: TGTGCCAGCAGGGCCCTGACGCGTGCTTACGAAAAACTGTTTTTT. V is TRBV6-5 and J is TRBJ1-4; D is unresolved. Germline V gives CDR1 MNHEY, CDR2 SVGAGI. The CDR3 is 15 residues long. V was shortened by 6 bases and J by 8 bases, with 19 bases between the two germline ends.

Regarding this clone: Other nucleotide sequences in the sample specify the same CDR3. The genes are TRBV5-1 and TRBJ1-1; D is unclear. The ends were cut back, 0 bases at V and 1 base at J, with 4 bases in the middle. This CDR3 is 13 amino acids long. Germline V CDR1 and CDR2: SGHRS, YFSETQ. This CDR3 is CASSLGWNTEAFF. The CDR3 coding sequence is TGCGCCAGCAGCTTGGGATGGAACACTGAAGCTTTCTTT. The whole variable domain, remainder taken from reference TRBV5-1 and TRBJ1-1, is KAGVTQTPRYLIKTRGQQVTLSCSPISGHRSVSWYQQTPGQGLQFLFEYFSETQRNKGNFPGRFSGRQFSNSRSEMNVSTLELGDSALYLCASSLGWNTEAFFGQGTRLTVV.

J is TRBJ2-7 and V is TRBV7-2; 11 bases align to TRBD2. Germline loops: CDR1 SGHTA, CDR2 FQGNSA. The CDR3 sequence is 17 residues long. With V trimmed by 5 bases and J by 0 bases, 9 bases remained unmatched. CDR3: CASSPFGTSGSSYEQYF. CDR3 in DNA: TGTGCCAGCAGCCCTTTCGGGACTAGCGGTAGCTCCTACGAGCAGTACTTC.

The V and J genes are TRBV7-9 and TRBJ2-7; TRBD1 matches at 8 bases. With 9 bases clipped from V and 0 bases from J, the junction kept 10 bases outside the gene matches. This CDR3 has 15 residues. Germline V gene data show CDR1 as SEHNR and CDR2 as FQNEAQ (reference sequence). The CDR3 sequence is CASTGGLPSSYEQYF. CDR3 coding DNA: TGTGCCAGTACAGGGGGACTGCCAAGCTCCTACGAGCAGTACTTC.

V and J are TRBV28 and TRBJ1-5, with D unclear. The CDR3 runs to 15 residues. V lost 7 bases, J lost 2 bases, and 15 bases lay in between. CDR1 and CDR2 from the germline V gene are MDHEN and SYDVKM. The chain's CDR3 is CASTFPASGNQPQHF. The CDR3, as DNA: TGTGCCAGCACCTTTCCGGCCTCTGGCAATCAGCCCCAGCATTTT.

The table lists this clone with a count of one. CDR3 sequence reads: CASSEGRAGVDTGELFF. The CDR3 DNA reads as TGTGCCAGCAGTGAAGGGAGAGCGGGAGTGGACACCGGGGAGCTGTTTTTT. The V gene is TRBV6-1, the J gene TRBJ2-2; TRBD2 matches 8 bases. The trim removed 1 base at V and 3 bases at J, leaving 7 bases unmatched. CDR1 and CDR2 from the germline V gene are MNHNS and SASEGT. The CDR3 spans 17 residues.

This chain links TRBV6-1 with TRBJ2-7; 10 bases fit TRBD2. Germline loops: CDR1 MNHNS, CDR2 SASEGT. CDR3 length: 17 amino acids. J gave up 1 base and V 3 bases, and 9 bases lay outside the gene matches. This CDR3 reads CASSERLAGVSSYEQYF. The DNA for the CDR3 is TGTGCCAGCAGTGAGCGGCTAGCGGGAGTATCGTCCTACGAGCAGTACTTC.

The CDR3 spells CASSYSGTANQPQHF. The CDR3 DNA reads TGTGCCAGCAGTTACAGTGGGACAGCCAATCAGCCCCAGCATTTT. This chain connects TRBV6-5 to TRBJ1-5; TRBD1 matches at 7 bases. The J segment lost 3 bases and the V segment lost 2 bases, leaving 4 bases of the junction unmatched. Germline loops: CDR1 MNHEY, CDR2 SVGAGI. The CDR3 is 15 amino acids.

This clone was detected only once. V gene TRBV7-2 combines with J gene TRBJ2-7, with a possible D match to TRBD1 (5 bases). V was pared by 1 base and J by 4 bases, with 14 bases between. The germline CDR1 and CDR2 sequences are SGHTA and FQGNSA. This CDR3 region has 15 residues. The CDR3 reads CASSLGEGVRYEQYF. CDR3 bases: TGTGCCAGCAGCTTAGGCGAAGGGGTACGGTACGAGCAGTACTTC.

The genes are TRBV18 and TRBJ2-3; 10 positions match TRBD2. Per the germline V gene, CDR1 is KGHSH and CDR2 is LQKENI. CDR3 length: 16 residues. V lost 4 bases, J lost 4 bases, and 8 bases stayed unmatched. The CDR3 is CASSLSSGRGPDTQYF. For the CDR3, the DNA is TGTGCCAGCTCACTCTCTAGCGGGAGAGGTCCAGATACGCAGTATTTT.

The chain has TRBV28 and TRBJ1-2; the match to TRBD1 covers 7 bases. V was pared by 2 bases and J by 7 bases, with 7 bases of the junction left unmatched. The CDR3 is 14 residues long. Germline V CDR1 and CDR2: MDHEN, SYDVKM. CDR3 coding DNA: TGTGCCAGCAGTTTACTCACAGGGGAGGGTGGCTACACCTTC. This sequence encodes CASSLLTGEGGYTF.

This chain uses TRBV6-1 with TRBJ1-1; possible D gene TRBD1, 6 bases. The germline V gene encodes CDR1 MNHNS and CDR2 SASEGT. This CDR3 comprises 13 residues. Trimming left V 6 bases short and J 11 bases short, with 19 bases between. The CDR3 DNA reads as TGTGCCAGCAGGAATGGGGCCAGGGGTAACGCTTTCTTT. Protein product: CASRNGARGNAFF.

The chain links TRBV5-1 to TRBJ2-3; maybe TRBD1 (6 bases). This CDR3 is built from 16 residues. V lost 0 bases and J lost 0, with 11 bases in between. The germline gives CDR1 SGHRS, CDR2 YFSETQ. In DNA form, the CDR3 reads TGCGCCAGCAGCTTGGGGGACACTTCTAGCACAGATACGCAGTATTTT. Translated: CASSLGDTSSTDTQYF.

The chain has TRBV5-1 and TRBJ1-2; possible D gene TRBD1, 6 bases. Germline CDR1 SGHRS, CDR2 YFSETQ. V gave up 4 bases and J gave up 6 bases, with 19 bases separating them. The CDR3 is 15 amino acids. The CDR3 DNA reads as TGCGCCAGCAGCCCCCCGATTGGGGGGGCAAATGGCTACACCTTC. This gives the protein CASSPPIGGANGYTF.

The CDR3 protein is CASRRTTSGDYEQYF. Written as DNA, the CDR3 is TGTGCCAGCAGACGTACAACTAGCGGGGACTACGAGCAGTACTTC. The V and J genes are TRBV6-5 and TRBJ2-7; 10 bases are a match to TRBD2. CDR1 and CDR2 from the germline V gene are MNHEY and SVGAGI. The CDR3 contains 15 residues. Trimming removed 6 bases from V and 3 bases from J; junction bases left unmatched: 8.

The chain joins TRBV5-4 to TRBJ1-2, with D unclear. V lost 5 bases and J lost 10, with 21 bases in between. Germline CDR1 reads SGHNT; CDR2 reads YYREEE (reference sequence). The CDR3 has 14 amino acids. CDR3 sequence: CASRLDRTRAFYTF. The CDR3 nucleotides read TGTGCCAGCAGGCTTGACCGTACTAGGGCTTTCTACACCTTC.